This T cell receptor (beta chain) was found in a study of memory CD4+ T cells and cytomegalovirus serostatus. The sort gate was single viable CD3+CD4+CD8-CD45RO+ cells for memory CD4+ T cells. This clone came up once. Its target is not known. Authors' data handling: After removing out-of-frame reads, around 2,000,000 distinct TCRbeta sequences remained. Measured with immunoSEQ multiplex PCR; TCRdb has only the in-frame clones, and not every one. Clone size and V and J calls were adopted from that table, with D and trimming inferred from the DNA. The repertoire holds some 59,000 clones, with 82% as singletons. With V trimmed by 5 bases and J by 7 bases, 8 bases remained unmatched. In germline, CDR1 is LNHDA, CDR2 SQIVND (reference sequence). This CDR3 has 14 amino acids. Study-level findings and limits: Each of approximately 63 CMV-associated TCRbeta sequences occurred in one to five individuals.

This sequence was found in an adult in good health and CMV-seronegative. The rearrangement uses TRBV19 and TRBJ1-1, with 9 bases lining up with TRBD1. The material sequenced was memory CD4+ T cells from blood. Here the CDR3 DNA reads TGTGCCAGTAGTCCTGGGACAGGGAAGATTGAAGCTTTCTTT. Translating gives CASSPGTGKIEAFF.